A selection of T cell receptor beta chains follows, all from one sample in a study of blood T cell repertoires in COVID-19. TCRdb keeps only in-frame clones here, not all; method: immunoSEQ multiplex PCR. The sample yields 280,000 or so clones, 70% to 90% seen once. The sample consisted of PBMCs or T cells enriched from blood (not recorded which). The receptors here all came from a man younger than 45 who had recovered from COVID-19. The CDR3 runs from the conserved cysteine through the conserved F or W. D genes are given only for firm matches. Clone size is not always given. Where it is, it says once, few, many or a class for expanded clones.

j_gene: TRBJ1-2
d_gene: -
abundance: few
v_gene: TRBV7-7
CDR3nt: TGTGCTAGCAGCTTAGTTGGGGCGGGAAGGGGAGGAAATCACTATGGCTACACCTTC
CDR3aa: CASSLVGAGRGGNHYGYTF

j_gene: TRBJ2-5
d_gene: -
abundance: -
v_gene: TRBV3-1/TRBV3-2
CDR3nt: TGTGCCAGCAGCCAGACAGTAGCAGAGACCCAGTACTTC
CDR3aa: CASSQTVAETQYF

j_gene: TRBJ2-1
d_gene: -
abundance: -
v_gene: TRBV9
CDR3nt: TGTGCCAGCAGCCCACGCCTCAGGGCAGCTAGCGATGAGCAGTTCTTC
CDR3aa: CASSPRLRAASDEQFF

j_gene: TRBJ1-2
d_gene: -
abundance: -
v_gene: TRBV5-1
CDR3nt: TGCGCCAGCAGAGAGGGGGTTAACTATGGCTACACCTTC
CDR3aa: CASREGVNYGYTF

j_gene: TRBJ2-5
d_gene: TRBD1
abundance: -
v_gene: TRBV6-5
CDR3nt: TGTGCCAGCAGTTACTCTACCACAGGGGGCCAAGAGACCCAGTACTTC
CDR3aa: CASSYSTTGGQETQYF

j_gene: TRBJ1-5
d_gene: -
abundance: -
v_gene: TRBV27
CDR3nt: TGTGCCAGCAGTTTATTGGGAGGACGAGGGTATAGCAATCAGCCCCAGCATTTT
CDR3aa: CASSLLGGRGYSNQPQHF

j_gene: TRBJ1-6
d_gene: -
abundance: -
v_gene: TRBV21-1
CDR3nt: TGTGCCAGCAGCCCTACCGGGGTCTCGGGTTCACCCCTCCACTTT
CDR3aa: CASSPTGVSGSPLHF

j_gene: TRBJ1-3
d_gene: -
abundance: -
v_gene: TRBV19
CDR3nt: TGTGCCAGTAGTCAACAGGCCTACTCTGGAAACACCATATATTTT
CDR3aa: CASSQQAYSGNTIYF

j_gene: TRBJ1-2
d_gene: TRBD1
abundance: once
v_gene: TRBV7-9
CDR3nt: TGTGCCAGCAGCTCCCAGGGGGCTGGCTATGGCTACACCTTC
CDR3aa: CASSSQGAGYGYTF

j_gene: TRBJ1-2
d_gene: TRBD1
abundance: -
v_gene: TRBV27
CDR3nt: TGTGCCAGCAGTTTTACAGGGGAGGCCTATGGCTACACCTTC
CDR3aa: CASSFTGEAYGYTF

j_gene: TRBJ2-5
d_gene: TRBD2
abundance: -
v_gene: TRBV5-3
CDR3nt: TGTGCCAGAAGCTTGGTTGTAGCGGGGGAAGAGACCCAGTACTTC
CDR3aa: CARSLVVAGEETQYF

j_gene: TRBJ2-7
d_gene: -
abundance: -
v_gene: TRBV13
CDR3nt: TGTGCCAGCAGCTTAGGTTTTAGAGGGTCCTACGAGCAGTACTTC
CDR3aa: CASSLGFRGSYEQYF

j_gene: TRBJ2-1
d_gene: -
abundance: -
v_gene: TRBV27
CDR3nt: TGTGCCAGCAGTTTTTCTCGAACGGCCTACAATGAGCAGTTCTTC
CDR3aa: CASSFSRTAYNEQFF

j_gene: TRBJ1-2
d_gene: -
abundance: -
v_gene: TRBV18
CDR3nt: TGTGCCAGCTCACCAGCTGACAGTAACTATGGCTACACCTTC
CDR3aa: CASSPADSNYGYTF

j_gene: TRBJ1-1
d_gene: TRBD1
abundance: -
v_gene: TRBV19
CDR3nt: TGTGCCAGTAGTAGCGGGACAGGGCGATTCAGGGACACTGAAGCTTTCTTT
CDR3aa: CASSSGTGRFRDTEAFF

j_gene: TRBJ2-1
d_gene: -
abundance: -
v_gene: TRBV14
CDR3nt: TGTGCCAGCAGCCCCTTGGGCGCAGGGCGAAATGAGCAGTTCTTC
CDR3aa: CASSPLGAGRNEQFF

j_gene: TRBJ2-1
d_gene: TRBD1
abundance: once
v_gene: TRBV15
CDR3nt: TGTGCCACCAGCAGAACAACGCGGGGACAGGGGTACAATGAGCAGTTCTTC
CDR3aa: CATSRTTRGQGYNEQFF

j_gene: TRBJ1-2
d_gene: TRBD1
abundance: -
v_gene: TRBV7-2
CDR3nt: TGTGCCAGCAGCTCAACCGGGACAGATAACTATGGCTACACCTTC
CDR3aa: CASSSTGTDNYGYTF

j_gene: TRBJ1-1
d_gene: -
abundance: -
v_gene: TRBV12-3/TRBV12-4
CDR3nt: TGTGCCAGCAGTTCCACTCCGGGAACTGAAGCTTTCTTT
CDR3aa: CASSSTPGTEAFF

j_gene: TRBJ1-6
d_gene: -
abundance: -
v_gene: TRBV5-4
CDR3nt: TGTGCCAGCAGCTTGGGGACAAGGAATAATTCACCCCTCCACTTT
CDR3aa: CASSLGTRNNSPLHF

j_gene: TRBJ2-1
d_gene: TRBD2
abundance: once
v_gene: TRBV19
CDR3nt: TGTGCCAGTAGTATAGTAAGAAGGACTAGCGGGGGGTACAATGAGCAGTTCTTC
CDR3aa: CASSIVRRTSGGYNEQFF

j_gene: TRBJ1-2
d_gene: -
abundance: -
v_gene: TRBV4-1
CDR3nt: TGCGCCAGCAGCCCGGACAGATTGGGCTACACCTTC
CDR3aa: CASSPDRLGYTF

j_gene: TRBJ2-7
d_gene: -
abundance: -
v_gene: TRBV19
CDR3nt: TGTGCCAGTAGTAGCCGGGATTCCTACGAGCAGTACTTC
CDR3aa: CASSSRDSYEQYF

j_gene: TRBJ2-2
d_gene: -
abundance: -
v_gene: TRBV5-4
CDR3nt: TGTGCCAGCAGCTTAAACGGGGGGCTGAACGGGGAGCTGTTTTTT
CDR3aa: CASSLNGGLNGELFF

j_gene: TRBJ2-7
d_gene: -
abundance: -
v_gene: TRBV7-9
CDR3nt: TGTGCCAGCAGCACGGAGGGTGCTACAAACTACGAGCAGTACTTC
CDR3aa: CASSTEGATNYEQYF

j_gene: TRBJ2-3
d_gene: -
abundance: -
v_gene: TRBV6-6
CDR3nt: TGTGCCAGCAGTTACCCCGGGGTCACAGATACGCAGTATTTT
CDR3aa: CASSYPGVTDTQYF

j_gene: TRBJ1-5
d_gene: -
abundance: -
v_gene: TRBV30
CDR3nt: TGTGCCTGGACCCCTCGGGGGAATCAGCCCCAGCATTTT
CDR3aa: CAWTPRGNQPQHF

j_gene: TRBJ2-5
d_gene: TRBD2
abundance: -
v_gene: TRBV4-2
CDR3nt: TGTGCCAGCAGCCAAGTTTGGGGGGGCCAAGAGACCCAGTACTTC
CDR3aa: CASSQVWGGQETQYF

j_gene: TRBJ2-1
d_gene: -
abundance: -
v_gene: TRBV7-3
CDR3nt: TGTGCCAGCAGCTTAAACCCCAGCTCCTACAATGAGCAGTTCTTC
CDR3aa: CASSLNPSSYNEQFF

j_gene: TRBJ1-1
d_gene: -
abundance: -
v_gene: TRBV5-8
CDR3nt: TGTGCCAGCAGCTTGACTGACTACACTGAAGCTTTCTTT
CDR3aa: CASSLTDYTEAFF

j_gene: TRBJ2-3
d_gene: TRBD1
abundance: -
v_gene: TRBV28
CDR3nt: TGTGCCAGCAGACCTGGGGACAGGGGTTTTGCAGATACGCAGTATTTT
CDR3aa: CASRPGDRGFADTQYF

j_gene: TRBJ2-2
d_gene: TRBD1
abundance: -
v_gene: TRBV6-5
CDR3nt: TGTGCCAGCAGTAAGGGACAGTCGTCCGGGGAGCTGTTTTTT
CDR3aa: CASSKGQSSGELFF

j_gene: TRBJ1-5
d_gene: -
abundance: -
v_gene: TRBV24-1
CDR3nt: TGTGCCACCAGTGAACCTAATAGCAATCAGCCCCAGCATTTT
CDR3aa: CATSEPNSNQPQHF

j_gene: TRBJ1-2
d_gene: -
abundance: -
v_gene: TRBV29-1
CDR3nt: TGCAGCGTTTCCGGGGCTAACTATGGCTACACCTTC
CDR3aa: CSVSGANYGYTF

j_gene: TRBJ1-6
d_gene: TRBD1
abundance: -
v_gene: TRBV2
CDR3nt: TGTGCCGGAACAGGGGGAGGATCACCCCTCCACTTT
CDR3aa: CAGTGGGSPLHF

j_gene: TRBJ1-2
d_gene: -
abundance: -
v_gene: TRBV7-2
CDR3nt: TGTGCCAGCAGCTTTGGGGGGAATGGCTATGGCTACACCTTC
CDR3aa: CASSFGGNGYGYTF

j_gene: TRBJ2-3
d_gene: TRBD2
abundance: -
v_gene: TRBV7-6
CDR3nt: TGTGCCAGCAGTGGGGGACTAGGAAGCACAGATACGCAGTATTTT
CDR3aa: CASSGGLGSTDTQYF

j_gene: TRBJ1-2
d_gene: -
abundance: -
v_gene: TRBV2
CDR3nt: TGTGCCAGCATCCGGGACAAAGCTAACTATGGCTACACCTTC
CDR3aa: CASIRDKANYGYTF

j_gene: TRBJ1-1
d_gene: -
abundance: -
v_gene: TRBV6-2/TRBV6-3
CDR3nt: TGTGCCAGCAGTACCCGGGGCCGAGGGGGAGCTTTCTTT
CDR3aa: CASSTRGRGGAFF

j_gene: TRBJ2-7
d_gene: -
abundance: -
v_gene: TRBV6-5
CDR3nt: TGTGCCAGCAGTTACAACAGGGCCTACGAGCAGTACTTC
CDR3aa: CASSYNRAYEQYF

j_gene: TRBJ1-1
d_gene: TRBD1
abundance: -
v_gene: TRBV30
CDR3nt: TGTGCCTGGAGCGACACAGGGGTCCCTGAAGCTTTCTTT
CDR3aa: CAWSDTGVPEAFF